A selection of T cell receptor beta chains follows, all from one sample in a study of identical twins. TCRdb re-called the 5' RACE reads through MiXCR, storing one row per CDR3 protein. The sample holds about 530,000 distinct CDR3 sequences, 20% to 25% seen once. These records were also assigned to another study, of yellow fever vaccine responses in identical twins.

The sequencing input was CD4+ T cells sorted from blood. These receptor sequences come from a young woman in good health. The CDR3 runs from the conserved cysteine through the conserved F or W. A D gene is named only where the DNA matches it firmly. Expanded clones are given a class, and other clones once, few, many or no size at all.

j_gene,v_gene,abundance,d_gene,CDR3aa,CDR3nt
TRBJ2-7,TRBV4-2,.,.,CASSLDPSGGEQYF,TGTGCCAGCAGCCTTGACCCCAGCGGCGGCGAGCAGTACTTC
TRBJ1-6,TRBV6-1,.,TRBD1,CAHRDSLYNSPLHF,TGTGCCCACCGGGACAGCTTATATAATTCACCCCTCCACTTT
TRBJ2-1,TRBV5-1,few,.,CASSFRAAGYNEQFF,TGCGCCAGCAGCTTTAGGGCCGCGGGGTACAATGAGCAGTTCTTC
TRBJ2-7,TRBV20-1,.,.,CSARGEVSYEQYF,TGCAGTGCGAGAGGCGAGGTCTCCTACGAGCAGTACTTC
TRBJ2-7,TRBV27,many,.,CASSLGTGKGGEQYF,TGTGCCAGCAGTTTAGGTACAGGGAAAGGCGGCGAGCAGTACTTC
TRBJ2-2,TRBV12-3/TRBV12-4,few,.,CASTQGTGELFF,TGTGCCAGCACCCAGGGTACCGGGGAGCTGTTTTTT
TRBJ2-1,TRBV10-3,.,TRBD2,CAIRPGGPYNEQFF,TGTGCCATCAGGCCGGGAGGTCCGTACAATGAGCAGTTCTTC
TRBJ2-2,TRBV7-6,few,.,CASSLQQDPGELFF,TGTGCCAGCAGCTTACAACAGGATCCCGGGGAGCTGTTTTTT
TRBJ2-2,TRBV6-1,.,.,CASSEALSRGTGELFF,TGTGCCAGCAGTGAAGCGCTATCAAGGGGAACCGGGGAGCTGTTTTTT
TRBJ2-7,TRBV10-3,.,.,CAISENPGSYEQYF,TGTGCCATCAGTGAGAATCCGGGTTCCTACGAGCAGTACTTC
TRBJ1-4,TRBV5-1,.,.,CASSWTLGTNEKLFF,TGCGCCAGCAGCTGGACACTGGGCACTAATGAAAAACTGTTTTTT
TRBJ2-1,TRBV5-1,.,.,CASSLVQSHEQFF,TGCGCCAGCAGCTTGGTCCAATCCCATGAGCAGTTCTTC
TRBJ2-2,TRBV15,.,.,CATSRDPKDRIGPGELFF,TGTGCCACCAGCAGAGATCCGAAGGACCGAATCGGGCCCGGGGAGCTGTTTTTT
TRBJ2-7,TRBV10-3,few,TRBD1,CAIGGGTQGAEQYF,TGTGCCATCGGAGGGGGGACCCAGGGGGCCGAGCAGTACTTC
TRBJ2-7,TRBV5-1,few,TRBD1,CASSLVGQGAYEQYF,TGCGCCAGCAGCTTAGTAGGACAGGGAGCCTACGAGCAGTACTTC
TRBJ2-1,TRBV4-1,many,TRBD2,CASSQDVLAGIRDEQFF,TGCGCCAGCAGCCAAGATGTGCTAGCGGGGATTAGGGATGAGCAGTTCTTC
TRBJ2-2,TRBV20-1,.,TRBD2,CSAIGLALSGELFF,TGCAGTGCTATTGGACTAGCGCTGTCCGGGGAGCTGTTTTTT
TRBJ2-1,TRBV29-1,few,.,CSGSQRASYNEQFF,TGCAGCGGATCCCAGCGGGCCTCCTACAATGAGCAGTTCTTC
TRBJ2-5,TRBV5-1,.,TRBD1,CASSFTGTALQETQYF,TGCGCCAGCAGCTTCACCGGGACAGCACTCCAAGAGACCCAGTACTTC
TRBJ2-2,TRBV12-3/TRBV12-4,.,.,CATRQRGTGELFF,TGTGCCACTCGACAACGCGGCACCGGGGAGCTGTTTTTT
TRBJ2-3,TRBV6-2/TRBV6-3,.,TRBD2,CASSYPTLAAADTQYF,TGTGCCAGCAGTTACCCTACTCTAGCGGCGGCAGATACGCAGTATTTT
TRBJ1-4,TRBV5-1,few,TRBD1,CASSSTGAELFF,TGCGCCAGCAGCTCCACAGGGGCAGAACTGTTTTTT
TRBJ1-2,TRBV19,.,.,CASSRDLSSDRNRYGYTF,TGTGCCAGTAGTAGGGACTTGAGCTCTGACAGGAACCGATATGGCTACACCTTC
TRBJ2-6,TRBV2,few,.,CASSPPKGAGANVLTF,TGTGCCAGCAGTCCCCCAAAGGGAGCTGGGGCCAACGTCCTGACTTTC
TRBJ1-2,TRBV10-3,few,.,CAISDPGQTYGYTF,TGTGCCATCAGTGACCCAGGGCAGACCTATGGCTACACCTTC
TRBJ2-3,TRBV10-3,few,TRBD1,CAISDSGQITDTQYF,TGTGCCATCAGTGATTCGGGACAGATCACAGATACGCAGTATTTT